This record covers a single T cell receptor (beta chain). Its antigen is currently unknown. This sample was included in a study of cytomegalovirus exposure and HLA in healthy donors. The CDR3 is 12 amino acids. V was shortened by 4 bases and J by 8 bases, with 12 bases between the two germline ends. Germline assignment: CDR1 SGHDT and CDR2 YYEEEE. Whole-study findings and limits: For most TCR sequences rarity was the rule, although some public TCRs occurred in many donors. The study flagged about 160 TCR beta chains as cytomegalovirus-associated.

Profiling relied on immunoSEQ multiplex PCR, and the TCRdb table lists in-frame clones only, not all of them. This table holds fewer than 400,000 clones, 70% to 90% found once. This receptor was identified in a man aged 25 to 40 in good health and CMV-seronegative. This chain uses TRBV5-6 with TRBJ1-2, with unresolved D. Sequenced sample: PBMCs. CDR3 residues: CASSLLERGYTF. CDR3 DNA: TGTGCCAGCAGCCTTCTCGAGAGGGGCTACACCTTC.